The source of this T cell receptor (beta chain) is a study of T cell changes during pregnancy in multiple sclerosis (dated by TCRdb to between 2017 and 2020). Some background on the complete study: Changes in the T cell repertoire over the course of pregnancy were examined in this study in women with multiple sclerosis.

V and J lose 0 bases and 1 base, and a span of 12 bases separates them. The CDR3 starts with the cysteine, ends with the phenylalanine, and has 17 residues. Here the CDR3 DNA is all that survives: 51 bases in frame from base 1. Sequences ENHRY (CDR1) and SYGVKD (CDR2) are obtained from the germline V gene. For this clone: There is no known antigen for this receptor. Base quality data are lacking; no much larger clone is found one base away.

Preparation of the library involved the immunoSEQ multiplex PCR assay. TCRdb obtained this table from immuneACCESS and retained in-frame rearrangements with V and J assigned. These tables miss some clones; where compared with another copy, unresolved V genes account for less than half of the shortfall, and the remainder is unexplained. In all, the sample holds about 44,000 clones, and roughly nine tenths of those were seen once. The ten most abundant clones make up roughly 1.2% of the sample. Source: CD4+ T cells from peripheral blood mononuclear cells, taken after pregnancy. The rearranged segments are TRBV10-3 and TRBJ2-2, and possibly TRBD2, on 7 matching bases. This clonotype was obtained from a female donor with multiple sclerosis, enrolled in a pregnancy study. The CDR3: CAISESTGGQNTGELFF. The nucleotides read TGTGCCATCAGTGAGTCGACGGGGGGACAGAACACCGGGGAGCTGTTTTTT.